This section outlines one T cell receptor beta chain sequence together with its context. What it binds is not known. These data are taken from a study of identical twins. Overall study results and limits: Insertions ran lower in abundant cord blood beta clonotypes, though not in memory repertoires. Within twin pairs, the out-of-frame alpha sequences they shared showed excess low generation probability.

Per germline, CDR1 SGHRS and CDR2 YFSETQ. V lost 0 bases and J lost 8, with 8 bases in between. The CDR3 covers 12 residues. Template switching, a step in the protocol, added a universal primer site, and cDNA carried unique molecular identifiers. TCRdb re-called the 5' RACE reads with MiXCR, one entry per CDR3 protein. The sample records about 300,000 distinct CDR3 sequences, around 12% being singletons. The sample was also reused in another study, on yellow fever vaccine responses in identical twins.

The rearrangement uses TRBV5-1 and TRBJ1-2; the D is unclear. This sequence was found in a woman between 18 and 30 years old in good health. Sequencing was carried out using CD8+ T cells sorted from blood. The CDR3 here is CASSLDIEGYTF. The CDR3 DNA follows: TGCGCCAGCAGCTTGGACATCGAAGGCTACACCTTC.